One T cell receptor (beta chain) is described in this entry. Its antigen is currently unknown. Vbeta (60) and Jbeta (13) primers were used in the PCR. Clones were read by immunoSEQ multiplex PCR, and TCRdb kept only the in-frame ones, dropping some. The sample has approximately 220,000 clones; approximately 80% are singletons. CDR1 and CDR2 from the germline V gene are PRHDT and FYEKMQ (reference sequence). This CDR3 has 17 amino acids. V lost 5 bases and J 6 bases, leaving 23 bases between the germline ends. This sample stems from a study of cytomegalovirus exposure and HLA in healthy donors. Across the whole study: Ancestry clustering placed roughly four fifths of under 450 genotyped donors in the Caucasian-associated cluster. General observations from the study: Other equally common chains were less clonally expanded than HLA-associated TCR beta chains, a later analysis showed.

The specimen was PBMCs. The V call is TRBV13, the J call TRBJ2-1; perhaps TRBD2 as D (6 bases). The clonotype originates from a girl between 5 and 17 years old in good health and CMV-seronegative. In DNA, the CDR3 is TGTGCCAGCAGCGGCTTAGGCGCGGGAATTATCCTCAATGAGCAGTTCTTC. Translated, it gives CASSGLGAGIILNEQFF.